The 18 T cell receptor beta chains presented below share a single source sample, sequenced in a study of radiotherapy plus CTLA-4 blockade in lung cancer. Sequencing used immunoSEQ multiplex PCR; TCRdb keeps in-frame clones, though not all of them. The sample lists more than 95,000 clones, roughly 79% seen once, with 2.5% to 3% in the top ten. The input for sequencing was peripheral blood, taken from a patient treated with radiotherapy plus ipilimumab. These receptors all stem from a human donor with non-small cell lung cancer who had a partial response to radiotherapy plus ipilimumab. Some clones in this sample may be carry-over from other donors' samples.

V usage is TRBV7-2 and J usage is TRBJ1-5, with D tentatively TRBD1 (6 bases). The CDR3 extends over 19 amino acids. CDR1 SGHTA and CDR2 FQGNSA come from the germline V gene. V was pared by 5 bases and J by 5 bases, with 28 bases between. The CDR3 DNA reads TGTGCCAGCAGCCCCCCCGGAGTCAACTGGGCGGGGGCCGATCAGCCCCAGCATTTT. Protein: CASSPPGVNWAGADQPQHF.

This clone was observed a handful of times. The V call is TRBV7-2, the J call TRBJ1-3, with D maybe TRBD1 (6 bases). With 5 bases removed from V and 0 bases from J, the gap between germline ends came to 17 bases. The CDR3 has 17 amino acids. Looked up from germline, CDR1 is SGHTA and CDR2 is FQGNSA. In DNA form, the CDR3 reads TGTGCCAGCAGCCCTCAGCCACAGGGTCCCTCTGGAAACACCATATATTTT. As protein: CASSPQPQGPSGNTIYF.

This chain uses TRBV11-2 with TRBJ2-1; 7 nucleotides line up with TRBD1. CDR3 length: 19 residues. Germline CDR1 SGHAT, CDR2 FQNNGV. V trimming: 5 bases; J trimming: 3 bases; junction bases outside the gene matches: 19. The CDR3 nucleotides are TGTGCCAGCAGCATAAGGCCCAAGGGACAGACCAGATTCTACAATGAGCAGTTCTTC. Protein: CASSIRPKGQTRFYNEQFF. Combining the CDR3 with reference TRBV11-2 and TRBJ2-1 gives the whole variable domain EAGVAQSPRYKIIEKRQSVAFWCNPISGHATLYWYQQILGQGPKLLIQFQNNGVVDDSQLPKDRFSAERLKGVDSTLKIQPAKLEDSAVYLCASSIRPKGQTRFYNEQFFGPGTRLTVL.

J is TRBJ1-5 and V is TRBV19; tentatively, D is TRBD1 (6 bases). The CDR3 contains 16 residues. The V gene lost 2 bases and the J gene lost 4 bases, with 15 bases spanning the gap. The germline gives CDR1 LNHDA, CDR2 SQIVND (reference sequence). CDR3 amino acids: CASSIRDINRNQPQHF. CDR3 in DNA: TGTGCCAGTAGTATAAGGGACATTAATCGGAATCAGCCCCAGCATTTT.

The V and J genes are TRBV4-1 and TRBJ1-6, with TRBD1 identical over 10 bases. Germline CDR1 and CDR2: MGHRA and YSYEKL. The CDR3 has 15 residues. V lost 3 bases and J lost 9; bases outside the gene matches: 5. The chain's CDR3 is CASSQAGTGASPLHF. The CDR3, as DNA: TGCGCCAGCAGCCAGGCTGGGACAGGGGCTTCACCCCTCCACTTT.

This clone appeared many times. CDR3 in amino acids: CASSLLQGTGNTIYF. For the CDR3, the DNA is TGTGCCAGCAGTTTATTACAGGGTACAGGAAACACCATATATTTT. The chain employs TRBV28 and TRBJ1-3; tentative D call: TRBD1 (6 bases). Between the trimmed V and J ends, which lost 1 base and 4 bases, there was a span of 11 bases. Germline-derived CDR1 and CDR2 are MDHEN and SYDVKM. This CDR3 region has 15 residues.

The chain employs TRBV7-3 and TRBJ2-3; unclear D gene. V lost 5 bases, J lost 1 base, and 13 bases lay in between. The germline CDR1 and CDR2 sequences are SGHTA and FQGTGA. There are 15 residues in the CDR3. The CDR3 region is CASSLTGLGTDTQYF. CDR3 bases: TGTGCCAGCAGCCTTACTGGGCTGGGCACAGATACGCAGTATTTT.

The chain links TRBV10-1 to TRBJ2-3; D unclear. Germline CDR1 is WNHNN and CDR2 is SYGVQD (reference sequence). Trimming shortened V by 5 bases and J by 7 bases, and 10 bases separated the two germline ends. The CDR3 length is 12 residues. CDR3: CASSSGQNTQYF. The CDR3 bases are TGCGCCAGCAGTTCTGGGCAAAATACGCAGTATTTT.

A remark on this clone: It is likely a read error, because the conserved phenylalanine at the end of the CDR3 is missing. V is TRBV7-9 and J is TRBJ1-1; D call uncertain. Trimming shortened V by 8 bases and J by 3 bases, and 13 bases separated the two germline ends. The CDR3 is made up of 13 amino acids. CDR1 is SEHNR, CDR2 FQNEAQ, per germline (reference sequence). In DNA, the CDR3 is TGTGCCAGCCTTCTGGCTACTGACACTGAAGCTTTCCTT. It yields the protein CASLLATDTEAFL.

Comment on this clone: The same CDR3 arises from other DNA sequences in this sample as well. DNA for the CDR3: TGTGCCAGCAGCTCCACCGGGACAGGCAATCAGCCCCAGCATTTT. It specifies CASSSTGTGNQPQHF. The genes are TRBV7-2 and TRBJ1-5; 7 bases are shared with TRBD1. The CDR3 covers 15 residues. V was pared by 4 bases and J by 2 bases, with 5 bases of the junction left unmatched. CDR1 and CDR2 from the germline V gene are SGHTA and FQGNSA.

J is TRBJ2-1 and V is TRBV6-4, with 8 positions matching TRBD1. Germline lookup yields CDR1 MRHNA and CDR2 SNTAGT. V lost 6 bases and J lost 7; bases outside the gene matches: 11. This CDR3 is built from 15 residues. The CDR3 DNA sequence: TGTGCCAGCAGCCCAGACAGGGGAGACGTGAATGAGCAGTTCTTC. Amino acid sequence: CASSPDRGDVNEQFF.

J is TRBJ2-7 and V is TRBV7-2, with 11 bases identical to TRBD2. In germline, CDR1 is SGHTA, CDR2 FQGNSA. With V trimmed by 4 bases and J by 6 bases, 11 bases remained unmatched. The CDR3 is made up of 16 amino acids. The CDR3 DNA is TGTGCCAGCAGCTCCCGAGTTAGCGGGGGGGCTTCCGAGCAGTACTTC. Its translation is CASSSRVSGGASEQYF.

This clone was observed a handful of times. The chain joins TRBV11-2 to TRBJ2-2; the match to TRBD1 covers 7 bases. J gave up 3 bases and V 7 bases, and 8 bases lay outside the gene matches. CDR1 and CDR2 from the germline V gene are SGHAT and FQNNGV. The CDR3 sequence is 15 residues long. The CDR3 DNA sequence: TGTGCCAGCATCCGCCGGGACAGTTACACCGGGGAGCTGTTTTTT. It specifies CASIRRDSYTGELFF.

The chain links TRBV11-2 to TRBJ2-7; TRBD2 matches 8 bases. V lost 5 bases to trimming and J lost 4 bases; unmatched junction nucleotides: 10. CDR3 length: 15 amino acids. Germline V gene data show CDR1 as SGHAT and CDR2 as FQNNGV. The CDR3 sequence is CASSTGTSFAYEQYF. Here the CDR3 DNA reads TGTGCCAGCAGCACTGGGACTAGTTTCGCTTACGAGCAGTACTTC.

J is TRBJ1-2 and V is TRBV28; no clear D. There are 14 residues in the CDR3. Germline V CDR1 and CDR2: MDHEN, SYDVKM. V gave up 4 bases and J gave up 3 bases, with 12 bases separating them. For the CDR3, the DNA is TGTGCCAGCAGTTCCCTCCCTCTATACTATGGCTACACCTTC. It translates to CASSSLPLYYGYTF.

This sequence joins TRBV6-5 and TRBJ2-1; D is uncertain. Deletions cut 0 bases from V and 9 bases from J, with 12 bases between. The CDR3 is 14 residues long. CDR1 and CDR2 from the germline V gene are MNHEY and SVGAGI. In DNA form, the CDR3 reads TGTGCCAGCAGTTACTCCTACCCCCCGGGTGAGCAGTTCTTC. Protein sequence: CASSYSYPPGEQFF.

The V call is TRBV28, the J call TRBJ1-2, with D tentatively TRBD1 (5 bases). Germline-derived CDR1 and CDR2 are MDHEN and SYDVKM. Deletions cut 6 bases from V and 5 bases from J, with 22 bases between. CDR3 length: 16 amino acids. The CDR3 bases are TGTGCCAGCAGCGAGCATCTTTGGGGCAGCCGATATGGCTACACCTTC. Amino acid sequence: CASSEHLWGSRYGYTF.

V usage is TRBV19 and J usage is TRBJ2-1; 7 bases match TRBD2. Germline assignment: CDR1 LNHDA and CDR2 SQIVND (reference sequence). This CDR3 has 16 residues. J lost 6 bases, V lost 0 bases, and 8 bases had no gene match. The DNA for the CDR3 is TGTGCCAGTAGTATAGAGGCGGGAGTGGGGTTCAATGAGCAGTTCTTC. Protein: CASSIEAGVGFNEQFF.